This T cell receptor beta chain was sequenced for a study of blood T cell repertoires in COVID-19. This table comes from immunoSEQ multiplex PCR, and its TCRdb copy is limited to in-frame clones, with some not included. The sample has some 270,000 clones, 84% seen once. Germline-derived CDR1 and CDR2 are SGHNT and YYREEE (reference sequence). This CDR3 region has 15 residues. V lost 3 bases, J lost 4 bases, and 8 bases stayed unmatched. This clone was detected only a few times. This chain joins TRBV5-4 and TRBJ2-3, with 7 bases fitting TRBD1. Specimen: peripheral blood. The source is a woman aged 35 to 49 who had recovered from COVID-19. Here the CDR3 DNA reads TGTGCCAGCAGCTCCTCCGGGACAGCCTCAGATACGCAGTATTTT. As protein: CASSSSGTASDTQYF. Full variable domain (outside the CDR3, taken from reference TRBV5-4 and TRBJ2-3): ETGVTQSPTHLIKTRGQQVTLRCSSQSGHNTVSWYQQALGQGPQFIFQYYREEENGRGNFPPRFSGLQFPNYSSELNVNALELDDSALYLCASSSSGTASDTQYFGPGTRLTVL.